This T cell receptor (beta chain) was obtained from a study of memory CD4+ T cells and cytomegalovirus serostatus. Findings and caveats of the study: A US-trained random forest predicted CMV serostatus with median AUC around 0.92.

Germline CDR1 reads GTSNPN; CDR2 reads SVGIG (reference sequence). CDR3 length: 11 amino acids. Trimming pared 5 bases from V and 7 bases from J, leaving 9 bases between. The sort gate was single viable CD3+CD4+CD8-CD45RO+ cells for memory CD4+ T cells. CMV serostatus came from serum IgG against pp150, pp28, p38, p52. Positive selection with CD4 microbeads enriched total CD4+ T cells. Turning to this clone: Its antigen is not identified.

The data were produced by immunoSEQ multiplex PCR, yet TCRdb's version contains in-frame clones alone and is incomplete. Among about 48,000 clones listed, 78% were seen once. The TCR comes from an adult in good health and CMV-seronegative. What was sequenced was memory CD4+ T cells from blood. The chain employs TRBV30 and TRBJ2-1; possibly TRBD2 for D (6 bases). CDR3 region: CAWGGLNEQFF. CDR3 nucleotide sequence: TGTGCCTGGGGGGGGTTAAATGAGCAGTTCTTC. Using reference TRBV30 and TRBJ2-1 for the parts outside the CDR3, the full variable domain is SQTIHQWPATLVQPVGSPLSLECTVEGTSNPNLYWYRQAAGRGLQLLFYSVGIGQISSEVPQNLSASRPQDRQFILSSKKLLLSDSGFYLCAWGGLNEQFFGPGTRLTVL.